The rows below give T cell receptor beta chains drawn from one sample of a study of blood T cell repertoires in COVID-19. Data came from immunoSEQ multiplex PCR; TCRdb stores just in-frame clones and leaves some out. The top ten clones hold roughly 0.97% of a sample with some 410,000 clones, 70% to 90% of them seen once. Specimen: PBMCs or T cells enriched from blood (not recorded which). These receptors all come from a woman aged 25 to 39 with acute COVID-19. The CDR3 runs from the conserved cysteine through the conserved F or W. The D gene is left open where the match is weak. Clone size appears in some rows only: once, few, many, or a class for an expanded clone.

CDR3	DNA	length	size	V	J	D
CASGLYGTGNNEQFF	TGTGCTAGTGGTTTGTACGGGACAGGGAACAATGAGCAGTTCTTC	15	-	TRBV12-5	TRBJ2-1	TRBD1
CASSQEPSGATYNEQFF	TGCGCCAGCAGCCAAGAACCTAGCGGAGCAACCTACAATGAGCAGTTCTTC	17	-	TRBV4-3	TRBJ2-1	TRBD2
CASGPGHDGTEAFF	TGTGCCAGCGGACCGGGACACGATGGGACTGAAGCTTTCTTT	14	few	TRBV6-5	TRBJ1-1	-
CASSLDRTERTFF	TGTGCCAGCAGCTTAGACCGGACGGAGCGGACTTTCTTT	13	-	TRBV7-8	TRBJ1-1	-
CASSDPTGFYGYTF	TGTGCCAGCAGTGACCCTACAGGTTTCTATGGCTACACCTTC	14	once	TRBV25-1	TRBJ1-2	-
CASSLVKGVGSPLHF	TGTGCCAGCAGCTTAGTTAAGGGAGTTGGTTCACCCCTCCACTTT	15	-	TRBV7-2	TRBJ1-6	-
CAISELRGEDSPLHF	TGTGCCATCAGTGAGCTACGGGGTGAGGATTCACCCCTCCACTTT	15	-	TRBV10-3	TRBJ1-6	-
CASRAQGASGYEQYF	TGTGCCAGCAGGGCACAGGGGGCATCGGGTTACGAGCAGTACTTC	15	-	TRBV6-4	TRBJ2-7	TRBD1
CASSVVQGPPYPQYF	TGTGCCAGCAGCGTAGTGCAGGGGCCACCGTATCCGCAGTATTTT	15	-	TRBV9	TRBJ2-3	-
CASSEIGGQGTYEQYF	TGCGCCAGCAGTGAAATTGGGGGACAGGGCACCTACGAGCAGTACTTC	16	few	TRBV10-1	TRBJ2-7	TRBD1
CASSLDGSSGNTIYF	TGTGCCAGCAGCTTAGACGGGAGCTCTGGAAACACCATATATTTT	15	-	TRBV7-2	TRBJ1-3	-
CASRVILGGLNQPQHF	TGTGCCAGCAGGGTGATCCTAGGGGGCTTAAATCAGCCCCAGCATTTT	16	-	TRBV5-6	TRBJ1-5	TRBD1
CASSVTPNSNQPQHF	TGTGCCAGCAGCGTGACACCGAATAGCAATCAGCCCCAGCATTTT	15	-	TRBV9	TRBJ1-5	-
CASAGESSYEQYF	TGTGCCAGTGCAGGTGAGAGCTCCTACGAGCAGTACTTC	13	-	TRBV19	TRBJ2-7	-
CATRTGTYEQYF	TGTGCCACCCGGACAGGGACCTACGAGCAGTACTTC	12	-	TRBV10-3	TRBJ2-7	TRBD1
CASSGQFSAKNIQYF	TGTGCCAGTAGCGGACAGTTTTCTGCCAAAAACATTCAGTACTTC	15	-	TRBV19	TRBJ2-4	-
CASSYSGTGYNEQFF	TGTGCCAGCAGTTACTCCGGGACAGGCTACAATGAGCAGTTCTTC	15	-	TRBV6-2/TRBV6-3	TRBJ2-1	TRBD1
CASSYATGRGGANEKLFF	TGTGCCAGCAGCTATGCCACAGGGAGAGGTGGGGCTAATGAAAAACTGTTTTTT	18	-	TRBV7-2	TRBJ1-4	-
CASSLNSQGLVGQFF	TGTGCCAGCAGCTTAAATTCACAGGGGCTAGTGGGGCAGTTCTTC	15	-	TRBV7-8	TRBJ2-1	TRBD1
CASSPSRGSNTEAFF	TGTGCCAGCAGCCCATCGCGGGGTTCGAACACTGAAGCTTTCTTT	15	-	TRBV7-9	TRBJ1-1	-
CASSIGQGTEAFF	TGTGCCAGCAGCATCGGACAGGGGACTGAAGCTTTCTTT	13	-	TRBV12-3/TRBV12-4	TRBJ1-1	TRBD1
CASSGTGGVQPQHF	TGTGCCAGTAGTGGGACAGGGGGCGTTCAGCCCCAGCATTTT	14	-	TRBV19	TRBJ1-5	TRBD1
CASSPETGANYGYTF	TGTGCCAGCAGCCCCGAGACAGGGGCCAACTATGGCTACACCTTC	15	-	TRBV9	TRBJ1-2	TRBD1
CASRLAFSGNTIYF	TGTGCCAGCAGGTTGGCTTTCTCTGGAAACACCATATATTTT	14	-	TRBV2	TRBJ1-3	-
CASSFSGEQYF	TGCGCCAGCAGCTTTTCGGGGGAGCAGTACTTC	11	-	TRBV5-1	TRBJ2-7	-
CASSSLTGGYTF	TGTGCCAGCAGTTCGCTGACAGGGGGCTACACCTTC	12	-	TRBV6-6	TRBJ1-2	TRBD1
CAWSRNRGSNYGYTF	TGTGCCTGGAGTCGTAACAGGGGCTCTAACTATGGCTACACCTTC	15	-	TRBV30	TRBJ1-2	TRBD1
CASSIRGGGSTDTQYF	TGTGCCAGCTCCATCCGGGGCGGGGGTAGCACAGATACGCAGTATTTT	16	-	TRBV27	TRBJ2-3	TRBD2
CASSLSGGGANEQFF	TGTGCCAGCAGCCTCTCCGGCGGGGGGGCTAATGAGCAGTTCTTC	15	-	TRBV7-3	TRBJ2-1	TRBD2
CASRFRDRGHEQYF	TGTGCCAGCAGGTTCCGGGACAGGGGCCACGAGCAGTACTTC	14	-	TRBV7-3	TRBJ2-7	TRBD1
CASSHSRGTYNEQFF	TGCGCCAGCAGCCACTCCAGGGGAACCTACAATGAGCAGTTCTTC	15	-	TRBV4-3	TRBJ2-1	-
CASSLDRNQPQHF	TGTGCCAGCAGCTTAGACAGAAATCAGCCCCAGCATTTT	13	-	TRBV11-2	TRBJ1-5	-
CASSLLRGGPDTQYF	TGTGCCAGCAGCCTCCTTAGGGGGGGCCCAGATACGCAGTATTTT	15	few	TRBV5-8	TRBJ2-3	-
CATSDLNPSSAQYF	TGTGCCACCAGTGATTTAAATCCTAGTTCAGCGCAGTATTTT	14	-	TRBV24-1	TRBJ2-3	-
CASSYGQVNTEAFF	TGTGCCAGCAGTTACGGGCAGGTGAACACTGAAGCTTTCTTT	14	-	TRBV6-5	TRBJ1-1	-
CASSKGALNTEAFF	TGTGCCAGCAGCAAAGGAGCACTAAACACTGAAGCTTTCTTT	14	-	TRBV27	TRBJ1-1	-
CASRFTGEATEAFF	TGCGCCAGCCGATTTACCGGTGAGGCGACTGAAGCTTTCTTT	14	-	TRBV10-2	TRBJ1-1	-
CASSLEPGRRATEAFF	TGCGCCAGCAGCTTGGAGCCAGGGAGGAGGGCGACTGAAGCTTTCTTT	16	-	TRBV5-1	TRBJ1-1	-
CASSPPTDANYGYTF	TGTGCCAGCAGTCCCCCGACAGACGCTAACTATGGCTACACCTTC	15	-	TRBV6-5	TRBJ1-2	-
CASENTGAGNTIYF	TGTGCCAGCGAGAACACAGGGGCTGGAAACACCATATATTTT	14	-	TRBV25-1	TRBJ1-3	TRBD1
CASSDITGELFF	TGTGCCAGCAGTGATATCACCGGGGAGCTGTTTTTT	12	-	TRBV6-4	TRBJ2-2	-
CASSLDPPGSYSPLHF	TGTGCCAGCAGCTTGGACCCGCCGGGATCATATTCACCCCTCCACTTT	16	-	TRBV5-6	TRBJ1-6	-
CSDRQNNYGYTF	TGCAGCGACCGACAGAACAACTATGGCTACACCTTC	12	-	TRBV29-1	TRBJ1-2	-
CASSLTGFDWPYEQYF	TGTGCCAGCAGTTTAACAGGGTTTGATTGGCCCTACGAGCAGTACTTC	16	-	TRBV27	TRBJ2-7	-
CASSASQGLNTEAFF	TGTGCCAGCAGTGCATCCCAGGGCTTGAACACTGAAGCTTTCTTT	15	-	TRBV2	TRBJ1-1	-